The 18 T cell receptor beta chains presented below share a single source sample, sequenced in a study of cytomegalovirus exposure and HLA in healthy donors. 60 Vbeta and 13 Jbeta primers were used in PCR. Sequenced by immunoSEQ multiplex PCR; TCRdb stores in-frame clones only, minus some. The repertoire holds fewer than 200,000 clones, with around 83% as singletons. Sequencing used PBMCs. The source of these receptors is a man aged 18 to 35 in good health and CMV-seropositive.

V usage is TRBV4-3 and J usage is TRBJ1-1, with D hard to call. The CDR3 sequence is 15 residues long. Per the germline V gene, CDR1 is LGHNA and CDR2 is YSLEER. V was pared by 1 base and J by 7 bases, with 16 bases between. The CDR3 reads CASSQVAGTNLEAFF. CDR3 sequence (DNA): TGCGCCAGCAGCCAAGTGGCTGGAACTAACCTTGAAGCTTTCTTT.

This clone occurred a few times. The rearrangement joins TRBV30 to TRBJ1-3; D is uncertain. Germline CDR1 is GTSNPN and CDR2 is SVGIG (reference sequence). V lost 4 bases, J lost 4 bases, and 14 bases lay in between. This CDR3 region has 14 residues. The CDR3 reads CAWNHREPGNTIYF. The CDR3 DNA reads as TGTGCCTGGAACCACAGAGAGCCGGGAAACACCATATATTTT. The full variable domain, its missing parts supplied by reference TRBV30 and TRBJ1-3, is SQTIHQWPATLVQPVGSPLSLECTVEGTSNPNLYWYRQAAGRGLQLLFYSVGIGQISSEVPQNLSASRPQDRQFILSSKKLLLSDSGFYLCAWNHREPGNTIYFGEGSWLTVV.

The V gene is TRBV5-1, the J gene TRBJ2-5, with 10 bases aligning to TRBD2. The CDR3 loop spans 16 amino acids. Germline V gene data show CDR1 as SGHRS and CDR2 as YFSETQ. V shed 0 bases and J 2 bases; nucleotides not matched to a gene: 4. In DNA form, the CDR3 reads TGCGCCAGCAGCTTGGGACTAGCGGGTCTACAAGAGACCCAGTACTTC. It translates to CASSLGLAGLQETQYF.

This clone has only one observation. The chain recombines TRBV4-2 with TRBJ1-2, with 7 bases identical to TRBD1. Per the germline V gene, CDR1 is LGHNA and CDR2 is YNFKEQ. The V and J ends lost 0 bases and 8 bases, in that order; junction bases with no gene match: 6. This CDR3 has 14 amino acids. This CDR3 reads CASSQDDRVRGYTF. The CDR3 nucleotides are TGTGCCAGCAGCCAAGATGACAGGGTGAGGGGCTACACCTTC.

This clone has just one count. The CDR3 DNA reads TGTGCCAGCAGCCCCCCGGGACAAGCGTTCAAGACCCAGTACTTC. It encodes CASSPPGQAFKTQYF. The chain joins TRBV7-9 to TRBJ2-5, with a weak D call TRBD1 (6 bases). Germline V lookup: CDR1 SEHNR, CDR2 FQNEAQ (reference sequence). The CDR3 has 15 amino acids. The V gene lost 5 bases and the J gene lost 6 bases, with 19 bases spanning the gap. Variable domain in full (rest from reference TRBV7-9 and TRBJ2-5): DTGVSQNPRHKITKRGQNVTFRCDPISEHNRLYWYRQTLGQGPEFLTYFQNEAQLEKSRLLSDRFSAERPKGSFSTLEIQRTEQGDSAMYLCASSPPGQAFKTQYFGPGTRLLVL.

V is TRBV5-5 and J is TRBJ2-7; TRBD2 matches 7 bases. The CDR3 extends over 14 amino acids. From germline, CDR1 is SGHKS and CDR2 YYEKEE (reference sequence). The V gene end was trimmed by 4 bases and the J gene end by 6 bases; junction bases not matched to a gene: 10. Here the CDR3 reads CASSRSGVPAEQYF. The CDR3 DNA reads TGTGCCAGCAGCCGAAGCGGGGTCCCGGCCGAGCAGTACTTC.

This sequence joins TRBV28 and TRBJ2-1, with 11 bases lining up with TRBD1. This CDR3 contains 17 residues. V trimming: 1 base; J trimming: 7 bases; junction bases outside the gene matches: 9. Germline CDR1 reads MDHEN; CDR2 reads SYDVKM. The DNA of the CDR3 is TGTGCCAGCAGTTTATTATGGACAGGGGGCTTAGGAAATGAGCAGTTCTTC. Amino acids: CASSLLWTGGLGNEQFF.

CDR3 nucleotide sequence: TGTGCCTGGAGTACCACAGGGGTTCTAGAAAAACTGTTTTTT. This encodes CAWSTTGVLEKLFF. This chain uses TRBV30 with TRBJ1-4; 7 nucleotides align to TRBD1. Germline lookup yields CDR1 GTSNPN and CDR2 SVGIG (reference sequence). The CDR3 loop spans 14 amino acids. J lost 8 bases, V lost 2 bases, and 8 bases had no gene match.

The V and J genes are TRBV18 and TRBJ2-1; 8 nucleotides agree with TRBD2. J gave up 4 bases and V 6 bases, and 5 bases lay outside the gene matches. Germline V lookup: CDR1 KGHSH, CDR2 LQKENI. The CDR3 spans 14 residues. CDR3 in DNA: TGTGCCAGCTCCCCCGGACTAGCATACAATGAGCAGTTCTTC. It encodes CASSPGLAYNEQFF.

The CDR3 loop is CASSYSTPVDHQPQHF. CDR3 coding DNA: TGTGCCAGCAGTTACTCGACACCGGTTGATCATCAGCCCCAGCATTTT. The chain joins TRBV6-5 to TRBJ1-5; no firm D call. CDR1 is MNHEY and CDR2 is SVGAGI in the germline V gene. V lost 0 bases, J lost 5 bases, and 14 bases lay in between. This CDR3 has 16 residues.

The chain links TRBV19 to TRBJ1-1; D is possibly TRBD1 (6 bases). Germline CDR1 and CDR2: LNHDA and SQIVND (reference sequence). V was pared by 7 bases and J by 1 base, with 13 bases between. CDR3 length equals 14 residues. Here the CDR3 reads CASTTGNRNTEAFF. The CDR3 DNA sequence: TGTGCCAGTACTACAGGGAATCGGAACACTGAAGCTTTCTTT.

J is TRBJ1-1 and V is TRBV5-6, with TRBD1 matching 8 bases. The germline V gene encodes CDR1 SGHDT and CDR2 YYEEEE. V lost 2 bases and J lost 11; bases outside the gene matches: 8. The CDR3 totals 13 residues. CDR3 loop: CASSFSPGGEAFF. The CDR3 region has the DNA TGTGCCAGCAGCTTCTCTCCAGGGGGCGAGGCTTTCTTT.

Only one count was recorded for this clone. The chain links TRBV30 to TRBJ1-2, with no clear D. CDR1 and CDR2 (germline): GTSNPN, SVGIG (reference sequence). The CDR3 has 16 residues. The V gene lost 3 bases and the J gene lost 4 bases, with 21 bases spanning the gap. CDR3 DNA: TGTGCCTGGAGCCTGGGCGATCAATCACCCTCCTATGGCTACACCTTC. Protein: CAWSLGDQSPSYGYTF.

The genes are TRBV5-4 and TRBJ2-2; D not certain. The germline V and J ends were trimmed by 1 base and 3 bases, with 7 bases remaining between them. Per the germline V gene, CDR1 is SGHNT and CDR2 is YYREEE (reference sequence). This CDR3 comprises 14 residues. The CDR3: CASSLMGDTGELFF. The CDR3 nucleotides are TGTGCCAGCAGCTTGATGGGCGACACCGGGGAGCTGTTTTTT. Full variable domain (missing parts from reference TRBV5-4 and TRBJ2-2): ETGVTQSPTHLIKTRGQQVTLRCSSQSGHNTVSWYQQALGQGPQFIFQYYREEENGRGNFPPRFSGLQFPNYSSELNVNALELDDSALYLCASSLMGDTGELFFGEGSRLTVL.

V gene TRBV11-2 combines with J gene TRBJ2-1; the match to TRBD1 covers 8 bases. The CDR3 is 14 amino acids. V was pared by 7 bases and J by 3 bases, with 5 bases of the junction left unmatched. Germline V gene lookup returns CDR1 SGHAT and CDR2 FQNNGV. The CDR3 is CASTKQGVYNEQFF. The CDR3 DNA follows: TGTGCCAGCACCAAACAGGGGGTCTACAATGAGCAGTTCTTC.

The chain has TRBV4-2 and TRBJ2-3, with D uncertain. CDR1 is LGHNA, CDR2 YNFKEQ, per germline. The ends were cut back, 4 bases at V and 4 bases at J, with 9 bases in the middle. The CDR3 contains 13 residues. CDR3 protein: CASSLRLPDTQYF. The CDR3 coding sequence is TGTGCCAGCAGCCTGAGACTCCCAGATACGCAGTATTTT.

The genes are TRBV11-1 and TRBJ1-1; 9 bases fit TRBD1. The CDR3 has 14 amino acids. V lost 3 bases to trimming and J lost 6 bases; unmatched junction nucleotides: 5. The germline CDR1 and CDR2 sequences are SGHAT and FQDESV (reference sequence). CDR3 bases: TGTGCCAGCAGCTTCGCGGACAGGGGCTCTGAAGCTTTCTTT. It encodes CASSFADRGSEAFF.

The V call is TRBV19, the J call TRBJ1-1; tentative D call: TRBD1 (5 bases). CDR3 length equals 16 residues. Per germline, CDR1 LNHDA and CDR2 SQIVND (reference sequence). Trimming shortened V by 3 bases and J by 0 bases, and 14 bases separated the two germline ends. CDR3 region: CASSMGQGNMNTEAFF. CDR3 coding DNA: TGTGCCAGTAGTATGGGGCAGGGCAACATGAACACTGAAGCTTTCTTT.